In its sample, the clone carrying this T cell receptor (beta chain) was seen a few times. The CDR3 has 15 residues. CDR1 is DFQATT and CDR2 is SNEGSKA in the germline V gene (reference sequence). V was pared by 0 bases and J by 1 base, with 6 bases of the junction left unmatched. What was amplified from RNA transcripts were TCR beta CDR3 regions. The HTBI set primed first-round TCR CDR3 RT-PCR. One entry per CDR3 protein, called by TCRdb with MiXCR from the multiplex PCR reads. The table includes under 350,000 distinct CDR3 sequences, 15% to 20% detected once. The sample belongs to a study of T cells in Graves' hyperthyroidism and ophthalmopathy. On the study more broadly: Peripheral blood draws took place at initial diagnosis, ahead of any treatment.

V gene TRBV20-1 combines with J gene TRBJ2-7; 7 bases match TRBD2. The sample was blood. The receptor was isolated from a woman aged 55-70 years with Graves' ophthalmopathy. CDR3 bases: TGCAGTGCTAGAGATCATCAGGGACTATCCTACGAGCAGTACTTC. It codes for CSARDHQGLSYEQYF.